Below are 31 T cell receptor beta chains sequenced from a single sample in a study of blood T cell repertoires in COVID-19. TCRdb keeps only in-frame clones here, not all; method: immunoSEQ multiplex PCR. The table shows roughly 200,000 clones, with about 91% occurring only once. What was sequenced was peripheral blood. The receptors originated from a woman aged 30 to 39 with acute or convalescent COVID-19.

The genes are TRBV28 and TRBJ1-2; D is ambiguous. Trimming stripped 7 bases from V and 0 bases from J, with 15 bases between. CDR1 MDHEN and CDR2 SYDVKM come from the germline V gene. This CDR3 contains 15 residues. CDR3: CASNPSGIANYGYTF. CDR3 coding DNA: TGTGCCAGCAACCCCTCCGGGATCGCTAACTATGGCTACACCTTC.

This clone was found once. The chain recombines TRBV28 with TRBJ1-5; no definite D call. This CDR3 has 16 residues. The V and J ends lost 5 bases and 4 bases respectively, with 18 bases between them. Germline V gives CDR1 MDHEN, CDR2 SYDVKM. This chain's CDR3 is CASSPRGRGINQPQHF. The CDR3 DNA reads as TGTGCCAGCAGTCCCCGGGGTCGAGGGATAAATCAGCCCCAGCATTTT.

The V gene is TRBV5-1, the J gene TRBJ2-1, with D possibly being TRBD1 (5 bases). Trimming removed 2 bases from V and 8 bases from J, with 11 bases in between. The germline CDR1 and CDR2 sequences are SGHRS and YFSETQ. The CDR3 has 13 amino acids. CDR3 nucleotide sequence: TGCGCCAGCAGCTTCCAAGGGGTCGATGAGCAGTTCTTC. Protein product: CASSFQGVDEQFF.

With respect to this clone: At one of its ends the junction is not consistent with the germline gene, which may arise from a read error. This chain links TRBV28 with TRBJ2-5; 7 nucleotides align to TRBD1. CDR3 length: 15 residues. Germline lookup yields CDR1 MDHEN and CDR2 SYDVKM. CDR3 sequence reads: CVSSEEQGLQETQYF. CDR3 nucleotide sequence: TGTGTCAGCAGTGAAGAACAGGGGCTCCAAGAGACCCAGTACTTC.

The genes are TRBV18 and TRBJ2-3; the D is unclear. The CDR3 runs to 15 residues. Germline V gene lookup returns CDR1 KGHSH and CDR2 LQKENI. Trimming cost V 1 base and J 0 bases, with 8 bases left between them. This CDR3 reads CASSPLGQSTDTQYF. DNA for the CDR3: TGTGCCAGCTCACCACTTGGGCAGAGCACAGATACGCAGTATTTT.

The chain joins TRBV28 to TRBJ1-4, with D possibly matching TRBD1 (5 bases). The CDR3 runs 12 residues. Germline V lookup: CDR1 MDHEN, CDR2 SYDVKM. With 1 base removed from V and 11 bases from J, the gap between germline ends came to 8 bases. The CDR3 region is CASSLSGGKLFF. DNA for the CDR3: TGTGCCAGCAGTTTATCCGGGGGTAAACTGTTTTTT.

J is TRBJ1-3 and V is TRBV4-1, with D tentatively TRBD1 (5 bases). The CDR3 contains 16 residues. Trimming removed 2 bases at V and 0 bases at J, with 11 bases between. Germline values: CDR1 MGHRA, CDR2 YSYEKL. The CDR3 is CASSQIAGHSGNTIYF. The CDR3 DNA reads as TGCGCCAGCAGCCAAATCGCCGGACACTCTGGAAACACCATATATTTT.

The chain combines TRBV6-4 with TRBJ1-1; TRBD1 aligns across 8 bases. The CDR3 is 12 residues long. The junction had 11 bases not matched to a gene; V was cut back by 10 bases and J by 10 bases. Germline-derived CDR1 and CDR2 are MRHNA and SNTAGT. CDR3 DNA sequence: TGTGCCACATCCGGGACAGGCCTCGGAGCTTTCTTT. Protein product: CATSGTGLGAFF.

The rearrangement uses TRBV6-1 and TRBJ2-2; D call uncertain. The CDR3 has 16 amino acids. Trimming took off 0 bases at V and 1 base at J, with 9 bases between the two ends. CDR1 is MNHNS and CDR2 is SASEGT in the germline V gene. The CDR3 sequence is CASSEALPGNTGELFF. CDR3 nucleotides: TGTGCCAGCAGTGAAGCGCTCCCCGGGAACACCGGGGAGCTGTTTTTT.

The genes are TRBV6-5 and TRBJ1-2; D unresolved. The CDR3 consists of 12 residues. The V gene's germline CDR1 is MNHEY and CDR2 SVGAGI. V was trimmed by 7 bases and J by 5 bases, leaving 11 bases between them. CDR3 nucleotide sequence: TGTGCCAGCACCCTCGAGCCTTATGGCTACACCTTC. This sequence encodes CASTLEPYGYTF.

This clone occurred once. The V call is TRBV11-3, the J call TRBJ2-3; 8 bases are a match to TRBD1. Germline V gene lookup returns CDR1 SGHNT and CDR2 YENEEA. The CDR3 runs 15 residues. The ends lost 5 bases at V and 5 bases at J; junction bases unmatched: 9. CDR3 residues: CASSPPGQERDTQYF. The CDR3 coding sequence is TGTGCCAGCAGCCCGCCGGGACAGGAGAGAGATACGCAGTATTTT.

The chain couples TRBV18 to TRBJ2-7, with TRBD1 matching 11 bases. CDR3 size: 16 residues. CDR1 is KGHSH, CDR2 LQKENI, per germline. The ends lost 4 bases at V and 4 bases at J; junction bases unmatched: 9. The CDR3 protein is CASSQAGTGGTYEQYF. CDR3 DNA sequence: TGTGCCAGCTCACAGGCCGGGACAGGGGGGACTTACGAGCAGTACTTC.

The chain carries TRBV24-1 and TRBJ2-1; 11 bases are shared with TRBD2. Trimming took 4 bases from V and 9 from J; bases not matched to a gene: 10. This CDR3 comprises 16 residues. Germline V lookup: CDR1 KGHDR, CDR2 SFDVKD. CDR3 amino acids: CATSDPSGTSGTEQFF. The DNA of the CDR3 is TGTGCCACCAGTGACCCCTCGGGGACTAGCGGCACTGAGCAGTTCTTC.

The chain uses TRBV18 and TRBJ2-5; D is ambiguous. CDR1 KGHSH and CDR2 LQKENI come from the germline V gene. The V and J ends lost 2 bases and 4 bases respectively, with 5 bases between them. The CDR3 contains 12 residues. The CDR3 DNA is TGTGCCAGCTCACCATCGGGAGAGACCCAGTACTTC. Protein product: CASSPSGETQYF. The complete variable domain, with remaining parts taken from reference TRBV18 and TRBJ2-5, reads NAGVMQNPRHLVRRRGQEARLRCSPMKGHSHVYWYRQLPEEGLKFMVYLQKENIIDESGMPKERFSAEFPKEGPSILRIQQVVRGDSAAYFCASSPSGETQYFGPGTRLLVL.

The rearrangement joins TRBV6-6 to TRBJ1-5; perhaps TRBD1 as D (5 bases). The germline gives CDR1 MNHNY, CDR2 SVGAGI (reference sequence). The CDR3 contains 14 residues. V dropped 6 bases and J dropped 7 bases, with 16 bases sitting between them. The CDR3 DNA is TGTGCCAGCAGGCCATCAGGGAACGGGCAGCCCCAGCATTTT. Protein sequence: CASRPSGNGQPQHF.

The chain couples TRBV2 to TRBJ1-4, with 8 bases lining up with TRBD1. The CDR3 is made up of 14 amino acids. Trimming removed 8 bases from V and 5 bases from J; junction bases left unmatched: 7. Germline lookup yields CDR1 SNHLY and CDR2 FYNNEI. The CDR3 is CASEDRGFNEKLFF. Written as DNA, the CDR3 is TGTGCCAGCGAAGACAGGGGATTCAATGAAAAACTGTTTTTT.

V and J are TRBV2 and TRBJ1-4, with D uncertain. Trimming stripped 4 bases from V and 12 bases from J, with 12 bases between. Germline-derived CDR1 and CDR2 are SNHLY and FYNNEI. The CDR3 loop spans 12 amino acids. Here the CDR3 DNA reads TGTGCCAGCAGTGTCACCGGGGTCGAACTGTTTTTT. It specifies CASSVTGVELFF.

This sequence joins TRBV9 and TRBJ1-3; D is unresolved. This CDR3 spans 16 amino acids. Germline V gene sequence: CDR1 SGDLS, CDR2 YYNGEE. Trimming pared 4 bases from V and 1 base from J, leaving 15 bases between. Here the CDR3 DNA reads TGTGCCAGCAGCCGCCAAAGTCCGACTTCTGGAAACACCATATATTTT. Translating it yields CASSRQSPTSGNTIYF.

This chain connects TRBV6-6 to TRBJ2-1; 7 bases map to TRBD2. CDR1 and CDR2 (germline): MNHNY, SVGAGI (reference sequence). V shed 9 bases and J 6 bases; nucleotides not matched to a gene: 8. The CDR3 contains 13 residues. The CDR3 nucleotides are TGTGCCAGTAGGAGGGAGGGCCTCAATGAGCAGTTCTTC. Its translation: CASRREGLNEQFF.

The CDR3 loop is CASMPGTGEYYEQYF. CDR3 DNA: TGTGCCAGCATGCCCGGGACAGGGGAATACTACGAGCAGTACTTC. The V call is TRBV5-4, the J call TRBJ2-7, with TRBD1 matching over 10 bases. The CDR3 runs to 15 residues. The junction had 9 bases not matched to a gene; V was cut back by 6 bases and J by 3 bases. Germline CDR1 SGHNT, CDR2 YYREEE (reference sequence).

V is TRBV11-3 and J is TRBJ2-4; perhaps TRBD2 as D (5 bases). CDR3 length: 16 residues. V lost 3 bases to trimming and J lost 4 bases, with 16 bases between them. Germline V lookup: CDR1 SGHNT, CDR2 YENEEA. This CDR3 is CASSLTTSLVKNIQYF. The CDR3 DNA reads as TGTGCCAGCAGCTTGACTACGTCACTTGTGAAAAACATTCAGTACTTC. The full variable domain, rest sourced from reference TRBV11-3 and TRBJ2-4, is EAGVVQSPRYKIIEKKQPVAFWCNPISGHNTLYWYLQNLGQGPELLIRYENEEAVDDSQLPKDRFSAERLKGVDSTLKIQPAELGDSAVYLCASSLTTSLVKNIQYFGAGTRLSVL.

The CDR3 DNA follows: TGTGCCAGCAGTTACTCCCGGACACCGTTCTACGAGCAGTACTTC. Amino acids: CASSYSRTPFYEQYF. The chain couples TRBV6-6 to TRBJ2-7; possibly TRBD1 for D (5 bases). CDR3 length: 15 residues. V dropped 0 bases and J dropped 3 bases, with 12 bases sitting between them. CDR1 MNHNY and CDR2 SVGAGI come from the germline V gene (reference sequence).

The chain couples TRBV18 to TRBJ1-3, with TRBD1 as a possible D gene (6 bases). Per the germline V gene, CDR1 is KGHSH and CDR2 is LQKENI. Trimming removed 6 bases from V and 0 bases from J, with 12 bases in between. The CDR3 has 15 amino acids. This CDR3 reads CASSPTGISGNTIYF. CDR3 DNA: TGTGCCAGCTCGCCCACAGGGATCTCTGGAAACACCATATATTTT.

V usage is TRBV7-9 and J usage is TRBJ2-3, with TRBD1 matching over 10 bases. The germline V gene encodes CDR1 SEHNR and CDR2 FQNEAQ (reference sequence). The CDR3 has 15 residues. The J segment lost 8 bases and the V segment lost 6 bases, leaving 11 bases of the junction unmatched. The chain's CDR3 is CASSSTGGYKLTQYF. In DNA form, the CDR3 reads TGTGCCAGCAGTTCGACAGGGGGCTATAAGCTTACGCAGTATTTT.

The rearrangement uses TRBV30 and TRBJ1-1, with a tentative D call TRBD1 (5 bases). Trimming removed 4 bases from V and 1 base from J, with 7 bases in between. The CDR3 runs 12 residues. Germline CDR1 and CDR2: GTSNPN and SVGIG (reference sequence). In DNA form, the CDR3 reads TGTGCCTGGATTAGGGGGAACACTGAAGCTTTCTTT. The encoded protein is CAWIRGNTEAFF.

The chain links TRBV7-9 to TRBJ1-2; D is undetermined. The germline gives CDR1 SEHNR, CDR2 FQNEAQ (reference sequence). The V end lost 1 base, the J end lost 6 bases, and 6 bases lay between the germline ends. The length of the CDR3 is 12 residues. The CDR3 reads CASSLVRDGYTF. DNA for the CDR3: TGTGCCAGCAGCTTAGTACGAGATGGCTACACCTTC. Drawing the rest from reference TRBV7-9 and TRBJ1-2, the complete variable domain is DTGVSQNPRHKITKRGQNVTFRCDPISEHNRLYWYRQTLGQGPEFLTYFQNEAQLEKSRLLSDRFSAERPKGSFSTLEIQRTEQGDSAMYLCASSLVRDGYTFGSGTRLTVV.

This chain links TRBV6-4 with TRBJ2-1, with D maybe TRBD2 (5 bases). V was pared by 11 bases and J by 9 bases, with 8 bases between. Germline V gives CDR1 MRHNA, CDR2 SNTAGT. This CDR3 contains 9 residues. Here the CDR3 DNA reads TGTGCCCCCCGGGGTGAGCAGTTCTTC. This codes for CAPRGEQFF.

V usage is TRBV6-5 and J usage is TRBJ2-1; TRBD2 matches 9 bases. The trim removed 6 bases at V and 4 bases at J, leaving 7 bases unmatched. This CDR3 has 15 amino acids. Germline lookup yields CDR1 MNHEY and CDR2 SVGAGI. The DNA of the CDR3 is TGTGCCAGCAGGGCCCCTAGCGGGGAGTACAATGAGCAGTTCTTC. Amino acids: CASRAPSGEYNEQFF.

V is TRBV28 and J is TRBJ1-5, with unresolved D. Germline CDR1 and CDR2: MDHEN and SYDVKM. V was pared by 6 bases and J by 4 bases, with 10 bases between. This CDR3 is 13 amino acids long. In DNA form, the CDR3 reads TGTGCCAGCAGGTGGGCGGGGAATCAGCCCCAGCATTTT. Its protein product is CASRWAGNQPQHF. The entire variable domain, with the rest obtained from reference TRBV28 and TRBJ1-5, is as follows: DVKVTQSSRYLVKRTGEKVFLECVQDMDHENMFWYRQDPGLGLRLIYFSYDVKMKEKGDIPEGYSVSREKKERFSLILESASTNQTSMYLCASRWAGNQPQHFGDGTRLSIL.

This chain links TRBV4-1 with TRBJ2-7; D gene unclear. Germline CDR1 and CDR2: MGHRA and YSYEKL. Trimming shortened V by 0 bases and J by 0 bases, and 9 bases separated the two germline ends. The CDR3 loop spans 15 amino acids. The CDR3 DNA reads as TGCGCCAGCAGCCAAGATAAATACGGCTCCTACGAGCAGTACTTC. Its protein product is CASSQDKYGSYEQYF.

The CDR3 nucleotides are TGCGCCAGCAGTGACTCCGGGAGAATCGTGTTCTTC. This sequence encodes CASSDSGRIVFF. The chain couples TRBV10-2 to TRBJ2-1; a possible D gene is TRBD2 (6 bases). Trimming removed 3 bases at V and 15 bases at J, with 15 bases between. In germline, CDR1 is WSHSY, CDR2 SAAADI. The CDR3 consists of 12 residues.